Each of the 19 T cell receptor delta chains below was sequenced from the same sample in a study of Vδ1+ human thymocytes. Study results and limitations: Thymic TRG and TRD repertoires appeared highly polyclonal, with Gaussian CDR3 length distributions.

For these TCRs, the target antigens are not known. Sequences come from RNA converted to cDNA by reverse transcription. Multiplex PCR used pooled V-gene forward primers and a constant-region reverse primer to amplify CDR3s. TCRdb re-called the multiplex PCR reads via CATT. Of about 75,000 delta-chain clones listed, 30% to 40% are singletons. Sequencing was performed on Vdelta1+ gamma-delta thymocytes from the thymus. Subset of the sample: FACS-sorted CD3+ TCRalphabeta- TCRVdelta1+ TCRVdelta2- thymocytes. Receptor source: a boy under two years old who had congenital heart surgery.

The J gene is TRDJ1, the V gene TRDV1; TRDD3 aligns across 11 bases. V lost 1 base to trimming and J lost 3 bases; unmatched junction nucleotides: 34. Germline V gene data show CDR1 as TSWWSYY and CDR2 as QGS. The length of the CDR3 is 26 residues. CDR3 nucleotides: TGTGCTCTTGGGGAACCCAACTCCCAGTCCCCTTCCTGTCAAGAATGGGGGATACGTAATCCCGATAAACTCATCTTT. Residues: CALGEPNSQSPSCQEWGIRNPDKLIF.

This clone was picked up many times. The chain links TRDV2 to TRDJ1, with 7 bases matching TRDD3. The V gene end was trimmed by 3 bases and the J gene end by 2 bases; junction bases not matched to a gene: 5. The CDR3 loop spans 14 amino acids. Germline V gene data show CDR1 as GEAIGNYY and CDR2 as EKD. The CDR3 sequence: CACDLAGGTDKLIF. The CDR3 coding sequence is TGTGCCTGTGACTTAGCTGGGGGTACCGATAAACTCATCTTT.

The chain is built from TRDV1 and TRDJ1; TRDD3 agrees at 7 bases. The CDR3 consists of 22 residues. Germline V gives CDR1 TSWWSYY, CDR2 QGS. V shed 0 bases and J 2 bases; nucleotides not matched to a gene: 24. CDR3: CALGELWVPGPVLGKGTDKLIF. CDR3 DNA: TGTGCTCTTGGGGAACTATGGGTTCCCGGGCCCGTACTGGGGAAAGGTACCGATAAACTCATCTTT.

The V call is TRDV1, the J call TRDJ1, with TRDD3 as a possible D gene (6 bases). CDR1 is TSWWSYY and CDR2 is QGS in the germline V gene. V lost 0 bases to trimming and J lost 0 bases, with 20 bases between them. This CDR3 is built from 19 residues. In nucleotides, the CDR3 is TGTGCTCTTGGGGAACTTCCCACTTCAGGGGGAAAGTACACCGATAAACTCATCTTT. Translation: CALGELPTSGGKYTDKLIF.

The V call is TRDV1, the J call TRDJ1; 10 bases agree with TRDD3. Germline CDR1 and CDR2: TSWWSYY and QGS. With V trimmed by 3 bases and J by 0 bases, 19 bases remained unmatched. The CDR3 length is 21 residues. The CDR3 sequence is CALGDCPQILGDVPYTDKLIF. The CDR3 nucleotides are TGTGCTCTTGGGGATTGCCCCCAGATACTGGGGGATGTCCCTTACACCGATAAACTCATCTTT.

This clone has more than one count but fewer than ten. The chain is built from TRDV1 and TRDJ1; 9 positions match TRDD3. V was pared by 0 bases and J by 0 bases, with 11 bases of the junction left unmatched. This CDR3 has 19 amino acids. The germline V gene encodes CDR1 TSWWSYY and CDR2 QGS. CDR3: CALGELWCTGGGYTDKLIF. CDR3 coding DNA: TGTGCTCTTGGGGAACTTTGGTGTACTGGGGGAGGTTACACCGATAAACTCATCTTT.

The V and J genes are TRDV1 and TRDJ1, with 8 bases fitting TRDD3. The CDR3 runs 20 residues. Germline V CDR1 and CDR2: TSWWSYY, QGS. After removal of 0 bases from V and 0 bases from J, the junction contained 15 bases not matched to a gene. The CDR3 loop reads CALGELRFTGGYENTDKLIF. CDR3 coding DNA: TGTGCTCTTGGGGAACTCCGGTTTACCGGGGGATATGAGAACACCGATAAACTCATCTTT.

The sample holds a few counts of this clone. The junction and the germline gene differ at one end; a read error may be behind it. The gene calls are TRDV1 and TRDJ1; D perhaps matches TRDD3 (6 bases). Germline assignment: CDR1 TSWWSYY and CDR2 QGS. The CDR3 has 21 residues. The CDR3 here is CAPGDFHSFWGTTDDTDKLIF. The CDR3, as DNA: TGTGCTCCTGGGGACTTCCACTCTTTTTGGGGTACTACCGACGACACCGATAAACTCATCTTT.

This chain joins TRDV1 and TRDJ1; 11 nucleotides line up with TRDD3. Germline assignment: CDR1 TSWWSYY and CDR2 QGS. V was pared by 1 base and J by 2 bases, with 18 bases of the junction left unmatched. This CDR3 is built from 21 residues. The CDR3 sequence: CALGEQSSSCWGIPRTDKLIF. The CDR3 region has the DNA TGTGCTCTTGGGGAACAATCGAGTTCCTGCTGGGGGATACCCCGTACCGATAAACTCATCTTT.

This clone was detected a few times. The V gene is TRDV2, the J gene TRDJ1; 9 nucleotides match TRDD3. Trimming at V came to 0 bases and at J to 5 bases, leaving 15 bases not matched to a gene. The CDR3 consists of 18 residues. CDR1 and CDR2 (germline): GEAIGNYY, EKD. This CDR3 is CACDTHPGDTPYTDKLIF. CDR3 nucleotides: TGTGCCTGTGACACCCACCCGGGGGATACCCCTTATACTGATAAACTCATCTTT.

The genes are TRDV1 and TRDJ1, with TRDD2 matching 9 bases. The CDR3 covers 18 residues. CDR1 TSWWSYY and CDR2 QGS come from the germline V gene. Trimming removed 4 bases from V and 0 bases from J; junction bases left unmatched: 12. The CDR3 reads CALGGSLPTVLYTDKLIF. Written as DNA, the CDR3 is TGTGCTCTTGGGGGGAGCCTTCCTACGGTACTGTACACCGATAAACTCATCTTT.

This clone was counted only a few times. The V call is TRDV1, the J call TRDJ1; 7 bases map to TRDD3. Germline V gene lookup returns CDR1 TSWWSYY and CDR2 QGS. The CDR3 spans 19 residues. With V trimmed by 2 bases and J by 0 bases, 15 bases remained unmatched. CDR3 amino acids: CALGEKGSRTGDYTDKLIF. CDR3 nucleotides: TGTGCTCTTGGGGAAAAGGGTTCCCGTACTGGGGATTACACCGATAAACTCATCTTT.

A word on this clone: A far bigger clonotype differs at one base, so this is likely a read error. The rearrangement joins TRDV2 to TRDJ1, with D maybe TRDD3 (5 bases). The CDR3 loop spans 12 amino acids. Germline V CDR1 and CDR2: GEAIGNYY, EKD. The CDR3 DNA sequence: TGTGCCTGTGCCACCGGTCGGGGGAAACTCATCTTT. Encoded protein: CACATGRGKLIF.

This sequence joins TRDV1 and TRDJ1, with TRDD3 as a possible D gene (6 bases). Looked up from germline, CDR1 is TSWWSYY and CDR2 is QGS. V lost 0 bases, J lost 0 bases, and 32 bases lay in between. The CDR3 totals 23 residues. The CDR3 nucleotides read TGTGCTCTTGGGGAACTAGGCGGATACAGGGGCGGGGGAAGTCTCATCAACACCGATAAACTCATCTTT. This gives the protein CALGELGGYRGGGSLINTDKLIF.

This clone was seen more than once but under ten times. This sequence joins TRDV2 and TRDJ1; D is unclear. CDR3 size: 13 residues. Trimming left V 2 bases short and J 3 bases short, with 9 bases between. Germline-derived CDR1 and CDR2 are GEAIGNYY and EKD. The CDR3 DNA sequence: TGTGCCTGTGACAGAGGGTACCCCGATAAACTCATCTTT. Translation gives CACDRGYPDKLIF.

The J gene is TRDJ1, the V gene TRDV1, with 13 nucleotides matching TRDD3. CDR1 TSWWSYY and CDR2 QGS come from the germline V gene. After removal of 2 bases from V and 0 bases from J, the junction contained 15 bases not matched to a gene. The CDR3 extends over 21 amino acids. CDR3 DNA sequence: TGTGCTCTTGGGGAATCTTTAGTACTGGGGGATACGGTCCCTTACACCGATAAACTCATCTTT. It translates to CALGESLVLGDTVPYTDKLIF.

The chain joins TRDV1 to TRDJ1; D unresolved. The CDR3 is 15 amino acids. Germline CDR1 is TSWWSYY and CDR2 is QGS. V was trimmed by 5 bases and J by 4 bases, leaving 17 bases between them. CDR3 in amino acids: CALGNSPKIDDKLIF. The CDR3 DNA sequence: TGTGCTCTTGGGAACTCGCCGAAGATAGACGATAAACTCATCTTT.

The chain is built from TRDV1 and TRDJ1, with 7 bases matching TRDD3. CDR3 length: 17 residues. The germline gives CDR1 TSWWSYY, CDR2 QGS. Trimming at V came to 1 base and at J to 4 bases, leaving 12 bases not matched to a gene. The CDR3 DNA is TGTGCTCTTGGGGAACCGCTACTGGGGTTGGGCAGCGATAAACTCATCTTT. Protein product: CALGEPLLGLGSDKLIF.

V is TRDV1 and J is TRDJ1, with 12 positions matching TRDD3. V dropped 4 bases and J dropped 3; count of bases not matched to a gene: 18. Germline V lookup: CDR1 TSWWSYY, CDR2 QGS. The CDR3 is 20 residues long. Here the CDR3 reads CALGGEAFLRPGGYADKLIF. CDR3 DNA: TGTGCTCTTGGGGGAGAGGCCTTCCTACGACCTGGGGGATACGCCGATAAACTCATCTTT.